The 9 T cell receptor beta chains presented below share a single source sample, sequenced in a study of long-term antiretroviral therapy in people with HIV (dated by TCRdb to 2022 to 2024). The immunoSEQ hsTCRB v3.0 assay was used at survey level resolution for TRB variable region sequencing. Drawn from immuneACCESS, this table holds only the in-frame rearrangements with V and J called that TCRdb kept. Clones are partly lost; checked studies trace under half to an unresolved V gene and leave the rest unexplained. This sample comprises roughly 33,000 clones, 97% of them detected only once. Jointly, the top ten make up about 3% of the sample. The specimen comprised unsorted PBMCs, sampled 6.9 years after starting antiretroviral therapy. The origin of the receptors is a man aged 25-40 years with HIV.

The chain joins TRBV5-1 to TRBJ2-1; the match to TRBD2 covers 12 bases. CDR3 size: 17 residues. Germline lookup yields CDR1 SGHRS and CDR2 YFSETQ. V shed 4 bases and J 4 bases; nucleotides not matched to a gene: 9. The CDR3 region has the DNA TGCGCCAGCAGCGGTACTAGCGGGGGGACCTTATACAATGAGCAGTTCTTC. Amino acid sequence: CASSGTSGGTLYNEQFF.

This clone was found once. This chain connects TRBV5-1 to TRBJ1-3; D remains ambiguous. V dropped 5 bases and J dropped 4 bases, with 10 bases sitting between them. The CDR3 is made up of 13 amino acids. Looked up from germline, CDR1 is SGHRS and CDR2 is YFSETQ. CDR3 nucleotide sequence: TGCGCCAGCAGTCCGGACTGGGGAAACACCATATATTTT. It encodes CASSPDWGNTIYF.

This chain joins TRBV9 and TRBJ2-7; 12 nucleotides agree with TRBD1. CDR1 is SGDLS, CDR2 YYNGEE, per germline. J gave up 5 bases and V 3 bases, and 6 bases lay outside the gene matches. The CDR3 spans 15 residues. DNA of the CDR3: TGTGCCAGCAGCGCCCGGGACAGGGGGCTCGACGAGCAGTACTTC. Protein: CASSARDRGLDEQYF.

The CDR3 loop is CASSLRLGQPQHF. In nucleotides, the CDR3 is TGTGCCAGCAGCTTAAGGCTGGGCCAGCCCCAGCATTTT. This rearrangement joins TRBV7-2 to TRBJ1-5, with unresolved D. Germline V gene sequence: CDR1 SGHTA, CDR2 FQGNSA. There are 13 residues in the CDR3. The ends were cut back, 2 bases at V and 7 bases at J, with 9 bases in the middle.

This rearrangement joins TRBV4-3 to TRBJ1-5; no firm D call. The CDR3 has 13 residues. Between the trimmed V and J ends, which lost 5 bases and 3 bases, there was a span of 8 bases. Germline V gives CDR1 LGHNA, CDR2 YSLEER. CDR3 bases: TGCGCCAGCAGCTCAGTAATCAATCAGCCCCAGCATTTT. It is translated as CASSSVINQPQHF.

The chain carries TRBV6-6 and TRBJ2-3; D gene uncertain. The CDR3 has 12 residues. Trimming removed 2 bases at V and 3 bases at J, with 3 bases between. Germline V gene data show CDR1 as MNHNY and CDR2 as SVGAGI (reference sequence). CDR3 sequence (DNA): TGTGCCAGCAGTTACGGAACAGATACGCAGTATTTT. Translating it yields CASSYGTDTQYF.

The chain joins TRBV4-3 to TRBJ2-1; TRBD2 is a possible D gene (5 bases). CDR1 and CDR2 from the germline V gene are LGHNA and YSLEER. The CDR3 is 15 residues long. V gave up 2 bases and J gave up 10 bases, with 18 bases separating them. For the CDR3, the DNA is TGCGCCAGCAGCCAATCGGCGCTGAGGGAGCGGGAGCAGTTCTTC. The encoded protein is CASSQSALREREQFF.

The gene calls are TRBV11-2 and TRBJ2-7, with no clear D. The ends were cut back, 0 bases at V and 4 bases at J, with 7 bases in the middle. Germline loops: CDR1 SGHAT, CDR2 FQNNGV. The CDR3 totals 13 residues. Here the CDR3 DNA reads TGTGCCAGCAGCTTAGATCCTATTTACGAGCAGTACTTC. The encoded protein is CASSLDPIYEQYF.

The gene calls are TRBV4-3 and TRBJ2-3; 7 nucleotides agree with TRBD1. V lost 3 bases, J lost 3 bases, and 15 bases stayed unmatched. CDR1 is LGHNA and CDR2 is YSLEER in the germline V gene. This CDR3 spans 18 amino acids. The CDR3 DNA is TGCGCCAGCAGCCATGCAGGCGGCGGTGACAGGGCGACAGATACGCAGTATTTT. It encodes CASSHAGGGDRATDTQYF.